Listed below are T cell receptor beta chains from one sample, sequenced in a study of Graves' ophthalmopathy and Graves' hyperthyroidism. TCRdb called the multiplex PCR reads again in MiXCR, with one record for every CDR3 protein. The sample includes roughly 410,000 distinct CDR3 sequences, roughly 15% of them seen just once. Sequenced sample: peripheral blood. Source of these receptors: a woman aged 18-30 years with stable Graves' hyperthyroidism. Both conserved end residues are part of each CDR3. A D gene is named only where the DNA matches it firmly. Some rows have no size entry. The others give once, few or many, or a class for an expanded clone.

V: TRBV6-2/TRBV6-3; D: -; J: TRBJ1-1; size: -; CDR3: CASSYSGLGTEAFF; DNA: TGTGCCAGCAGTTACTCGGGTTTGGGGACTGAAGCTTTCTTT
V: TRBV20-1; D: TRBD1; J: TRBJ2-7; size: -; CDR3: CSASLNRGADEQYF; DNA: TGCAGTGCTAGCCTGAACAGGGGGGCGGACGAGCAGTACTTC
V: TRBV29-1; D: -; J: TRBJ1-2; size: many; CDR3: CSVISGRGNYGYTF; DNA: TGCAGCGTTATAAGTGGACGGGGAAACTATGGCTACACCTTC
V: TRBV27; D: TRBD1; J: TRBJ1-5; size: many; CDR3: CASSFYRTGGLQPQHF; DNA: TGTGCCAGCAGTTTTTATCGGACAGGGGGCCTTCAGCCCCAGCATTTT
V: TRBV19; D: TRBD1; J: TRBJ1-5; size: -; CDR3: CASRQGIYQPQHF; DNA: TGTGCCAGCAGACAGGGGATTTATCAGCCCCAGCATTTT
V: TRBV7-2; D: -; J: TRBJ2-4; size: -; CDR3: CASSLTPGAAKNIQYF; DNA: TGTGCCAGCAGCTTAACCCCGGGGGCGGCCAAAAACATTCAGTACTTC
V: TRBV12-5; D: -; J: TRBJ2-7; size: many; CDR3: CASGLLDEQYF; DNA: TGTGCTAGTGGCCTACTGGACGAGCAGTACTTC
V: TRBV19; D: -; J: TRBJ1-1; size: many; CDR3: CASSPSTVEGGAFF; DNA: TGTGCCAGTAGTCCCTCCACGGTGGAGGGAGGGGCTTTCTTT
V: TRBV6-5; D: TRBD1; J: TRBJ1-4; size: few; CDR3: CASSFTGTGNEKLFF; DNA: TGTGCCAGCAGTTTCACCGGGACAGGGAATGAAAAACTGTTTTTT
V: TRBV12-3/TRBV12-4; D: TRBD1; J: TRBJ1-2; size: many; CDR3: CASSLDRESGYTF; DNA: TGTGCCAGCAGTTTGGACAGGGAAAGTGGCTACACCTTC
V: TRBV11-2; D: TRBD1; J: TRBJ1-2; size: once; CDR3: CASSLERTGDGYTF; DNA: TGTGCCAGCAGCTTGGAGCGGACAGGGGACGGCTACACCTTC
V: TRBV11-2; D: -; J: TRBJ1-5; size: many; CDR3: CASSLGTGQPQHF; DNA: TGTGCCAGCAGCTTGGGGACGGGTCAGCCCCAGCATTTT
V: TRBV7-8; D: -; J: TRBJ1-6; size: -; CDR3: CASSLSTLSSYNSPLHF; DNA: TGTGCCAGCAGCTTATCTACGTTGTCCTCCTATAATTCACCCCTCCACTTT
V: TRBV4-2; D: TRBD2; J: TRBJ2-5; size: -; CDR3: CASSQASLAGEETQYF; DNA: TGTGCCAGCAGCCAAGCATCGCTAGCGGGGGAAGAGACCCAGTACTTC
V: TRBV12-3/TRBV12-4; D: TRBD2; J: TRBJ2-3; size: few; CDR3: CASSPSSGGAIYTQYF; DNA: TGTGCCAGCAGCCCATCTAGCGGGGGGGCGATTTATACGCAGTATTTT
V: TRBV6-1; D: TRBD1; J: TRBJ2-4; size: few; CDR3: CASSPGTVMNIQYF; DNA: TGTGCCAGCAGCCCCGGGACAGTAATGAACATTCAGTACTTC
V: TRBV6-2/TRBV6-3; D: TRBD1; J: TRBJ1-2; size: many; CDR3: CASSLFRDRFYGYTF; DNA: TGTGCCAGCAGTTTGTTCCGGGACAGATTCTATGGCTACACCTTC
V: TRBV5-1; D: TRBD1; J: TRBJ1-2; size: -; CDR3: CASSVGVEDRGPFSYGYTF; DNA: TGCGCCAGCAGCGTGGGAGTGGAGGACAGGGGTCCGTTTAGCTATGGCTACACCTTC
V: TRBV19; D: -; J: TRBJ1-5; size: few; CDR3: CASSIRGPGDQPQHF; DNA: TGTGCCAGTAGTATTAGAGGACCAGGGGATCAGCCCCAGCATTTT
V: TRBV19; D: TRBD1; J: TRBJ1-5; size: many; CDR3: CASRLSTGPNQPQHF; DNA: TGTGCCAGTAGGCTCTCGACAGGGCCGAATCAGCCCCAGCATTTT
V: TRBV25-1; D: TRBD1; J: TRBJ2-7; size: many; CDR3: CASSAQDRAPRYEQYF; DNA: TGTGCCAGCAGTGCACAGGACAGGGCCCCCCGCTACGAGCAGTACTTC
V: TRBV28; D: TRBD1; J: TRBJ1-2; size: many; CDR3: CASSRDSNGYTF; DNA: TGTGCCAGCAGTCGGGACAGTAATGGCTACACCTTC
V: TRBV7-8; D: -; J: TRBJ1-5; size: once; CDR3: CASSPTGPLLLGSQPQHF; DNA: TGTGCCAGCAGCCCTACGGGTCCTTTGCTACTCGGAAGTCAGCCCCAGCATTTT
V: TRBV5-1; D: TRBD1; J: TRBJ1-6; size: few; CDR3: CASSWGQGPNSPLHF; DNA: TGCGCCAGCAGCTGGGGACAGGGACCTAATTCACCCCTCCACTTT
V: TRBV5-1; D: -; J: TRBJ1-3; size: -; CDR3: CASSPEQVFSGNTIYF; DNA: TGCGCCAGCAGCCCTGAACAGGTGTTCTCTGGAAACACCATATATTTT
V: TRBV20-1; D: -; J: TRBJ2-7; size: many; CDR3: CSATTGTSYEQYF; DNA: TGCAGTGCTACTACGGGCACCTCCTACGAGCAGTACTTC
V: TRBV18; D: -; J: TRBJ2-7; size: few; CDR3: CASFRDPSRDEQYF; DNA: TGTGCCAGCTTCCGGGACCCTTCTCGCGACGAGCAGTACTTC
V: TRBV12-3/TRBV12-4; D: -; J: TRBJ1-2; size: many; CDR3: CASSWGYGYTF; DNA: TGTGCCAGCAGTTGGGGATATGGCTACACCTTC
V: TRBV7-2; D: TRBD1; J: TRBJ2-7; size: many; CDR3: CASSLYRGYEQYF; DNA: TGTGCCAGCAGCCTCTACAGGGGTTACGAGCAGTACTTC
V: TRBV6-2/TRBV6-3; D: TRBD1; J: TRBJ1-1; size: few; CDR3: CASSYRDRGPNTEALF; DNA: TGTGCCAGCAGTTACCGGGACAGGGGGCCGAACACTGAAGCTCTCTTT
V: TRBV7-2; D: -; J: TRBJ1-2; size: many; CDR3: CASSPGGRGGYTF; DNA: TGTGCCAGCTCCCCTGGCGGGCGGGGTGGCTACACCTTC
V: TRBV6-1; D: TRBD1; J: TRBJ2-4; size: -; CDR3: CASSQGRGQGAKNIQYF; DNA: TGTGCCAGCTCCCAAGGGAGAGGACAGGGGGCCAAAAACATTCAGTACTTC
V: TRBV7-3; D: TRBD2; J: TRBJ2-5; size: few; CDR3: CASSFTPPGLAGGDVETQYF; DNA: TGTGCCAGCAGCTTCACCCCCCCCGGACTAGCGGGAGGAGACGTGGAGACCCAGTACTTC
V: TRBV2; D: TRBD1; J: TRBJ1-2; size: many; CDR3: CASRGQGGSYTF; DNA: TGTGCCAGCAGGGGACAGGGTGGGAGCTACACCTTC
V: TRBV5-1; D: TRBD1; J: TRBJ1-1; size: many; CDR3: CASTIVQGALNTEAFF; DNA: TGCGCCAGCACTATAGTCCAGGGGGCCCTGAACACTGAAGCTTTCTTT
V: TRBV12-3/TRBV12-4; D: -; J: TRBJ2-2; size: many; CDR3: CASTPVEGKVTGELFF; DNA: TGTGCCAGCACCCCTGTGGAGGGGAAAGTAACCGGGGAGCTGTTTTTT
V: TRBV11-1; D: TRBD2; J: TRBJ2-1; size: -; CDR3: CASSFLAGVYNEQFF; DNA: TGTGCCAGCAGCTTCTTAGCGGGGGTCTACAATGAGCAGTTCTTC
V: TRBV5-1; D: -; J: TRBJ1-3; size: few; CDR3: CASSVGGSSGNTIYF; DNA: TGCGCCAGCAGCGTGGGGGGGTCCTCTGGAAACACCATATATTTT
V: TRBV7-9; D: -; J: TRBJ1-2; size: many; CDR3: CASSSLRGGPNYGYTF; DNA: TGTGCCAGCAGCTCCCTACGGGGCGGCCCTAACTATGGCTACACCTTC
V: TRBV4-2; D: TRBD1; J: TRBJ1-1; size: -; CDR3: CASSQGDRGRREAFF; DNA: TGTGCCAGCAGCCAAGGGGACAGGGGGCGGAGGGAAGCTTTCTTT
V: TRBV12-5; D: -; J: TRBJ1-1; size: few; CDR3: CASGLVRGVGTEAFF; DNA: TGTGCTAGTGGTTTGGTAAGGGGAGTGGGGACTGAAGCTTTCTTT
V: TRBV20-1; D: -; J: TRBJ2-7; size: many; CDR3: CSARNRGQGGKSYEQYF; DNA: TGCAGTGCTAGAAATCGTGGGCAGGGTGGTAAGTCCTACGAGCAGTACTTC
V: TRBV19; D: -; J: TRBJ2-7; size: many; CDR3: CASTPSDSYEQYF; DNA: TGTGCCAGTACCCCTAGCGATTCCTACGAGCAGTACTTC
V: TRBV18; D: -; J: TRBJ1-1; size: -; CDR3: CASSPISSTPSRNTEAFF; DNA: TGTGCCAGCTCACCTATTTCCTCGACTCCTTCGAGGAACACTGAAGCTTTCTTT
V: TRBV7-1; D: -; J: TRBJ1-2; size: many; CDR3: CASSSTPGTVLLRANYGYTF; DNA: TGTGCCAGCAGCTCAACCCCCGGGACTGTACTCCTACGAGCTAACTATGGCTACACCTTC
V: TRBV6-2/TRBV6-3; D: -; J: TRBJ2-5; size: many; CDR3: CASSYPSQGLRAKGSQETQYF; DNA: TGTGCCAGCAGTTACCCGTCCCAGGGCCTACGCGCTAAGGGCAGCCAAGAGACCCAGTACTTC
V: TRBV7-9; D: TRBD2; J: TRBJ2-2; size: many; CDR3: CASRKTSGDTGELFF; DNA: TGTGCCAGCAGGAAAACCAGCGGGGACACCGGGGAGCTGTTTTTT
V: TRBV6-1; D: -; J: TRBJ1-5; size: few; CDR3: CASSESDLQPQHF; DNA: TGTGCCAGCAGTGAATCAGATTTACAGCCCCAGCATTTT
V: TRBV11-2; D: -; J: TRBJ2-5; size: many; CDR3: CASSLVASRETQYF; DNA: TGTGCCAGCAGCTTAGTGGCCTCACGGGAGACCCAGTACTTC
V: TRBV4-2; D: -; J: TRBJ1-1; size: -; CDR3: CASSQEIMNTEAFF; DNA: TGTGCCAGCAGCCAAGAGATCATGAACACTGAAGCTTTCTTT
V: TRBV10-3; D: -; J: TRBJ1-1; size: many; CDR3: CAISSRTFMNTEAFF; DNA: TGTGCCATCAGCTCCAGGACATTCATGAACACTGAAGCTTTCTTT
V: TRBV6-6; D: TRBD2; J: TRBJ2-7; size: many; CDR3: CASSYPPLAGAAPLSYEQYF; DNA: TGTGCCAGCAGTTACCCTCCACTAGCGGGGGCCGCTCCTCTCTCCTACGAGCAGTACTTC
V: TRBV3-1; D: -; J: TRBJ1-1; size: -; CDR3: CASSQGFLSSRYERTFF; DNA: TGTGCCAGCAGCCAAGGTTTTCTAAGTAGTCGTTATGAGAGGACTTTCTTT
V: TRBV7-2; D: -; J: TRBJ2-7; size: many; CDR3: CASSLPPGGEQYF; DNA: TGTGCCAGCAGCTTACCTCCAGGGGGGGAGCAGTACTTC
V: TRBV27; D: -; J: TRBJ1-5; size: many; CDR3: CASSPFSSNQPQHF; DNA: TGTGCCAGCAGTCCCTTCTCGAGCAATCAGCCCCAGCATTTT
V: TRBV19; D: -; J: TRBJ2-7; size: many; CDR3: CASSTRDTREQYF; DNA: TGTGCCAGTAGTACCCGGGACACCCGAGAGCAGTACTTC
V: TRBV12-3/TRBV12-4; D: TRBD1; J: TRBJ1-5; size: many; CDR3: CASSLSPQGAGQPQHF; DNA: TGTGCCAGCAGTCTCTCCCCCCAGGGGGCAGGTCAGCCCCAGCATTTT
V: TRBV4-2; D: TRBD1; J: TRBJ2-7; size: many; CDR3: CASRRDRSFVVASYEQYF; DNA: TGTGCCAGCAGAAGGGACAGATCCTTCGTAGTAGCCTCCTACGAGCAGTACTTC
V: TRBV18; D: -; J: TRBJ1-1; size: few; CDR3: CASSPTQGNTEAFF; DNA: TGTGCCAGCTCACCAACCCAGGGGAACACTGAAGCTTTCTTT
V: TRBV27; D: -; J: TRBJ1-1; size: many; CDR3: CASSPLLRAEAFF; DNA: TGTGCCAGCAGCCCACTACTAAGGGCAGAAGCTTTCTTT